The 14 T cell receptor beta chains in this list originate from one sample, sequenced in a study of chemoradiotherapy in HPV16-positive cancers. Sequenced by immunoSEQ multiplex PCR; TCRdb stores in-frame clones only, minus some. This table holds over 10,000 clones, 63% found once. This specimen was acquired from a patient who underwent chemoradiotherapy. Every receptor here comes from a human donor with HPV-associated anogenital cancer.

The chain combines TRBV19 with TRBJ2-2, with TRBD1 identical over 7 bases. V lost 2 bases to trimming and J lost 5 bases; unmatched junction nucleotides: 5. From germline, CDR1 is LNHDA and CDR2 SQIVND (reference sequence). This CDR3 spans 15 amino acids. Written as DNA, the CDR3 is TGTGCCAGTAGTATAAACAGGGGTGCGACCGGGGAGCTGTTTTTT. Protein: CASSINRGATGELFF.

The chain recombines TRBV10-2 with TRBJ1-6; 9 bases map to TRBD1. Germline V gene lookup returns CDR1 WSHSY and CDR2 SAAADI. This CDR3 comprises 13 residues. Trimming removed 10 bases from V and 12 bases from J; junction bases left unmatched: 10. CDR3 loop: CATAQGQGLPLHF. As DNA, the CDR3 is TGCGCCACGGCACAGGGACAGGGTTTACCCCTCCACTTT.

This CDR3 is CASSPTSQTYTEAFF. The CDR3 bases are TGTGCCAGCAGCCCCACTTCCCAGACGTACACTGAAGCTTTCTTT. This chain joins TRBV5-6 and TRBJ1-1; unclear D gene. The V and J ends lost 4 bases and 3 bases respectively, with 16 bases between them. CDR1 and CDR2 from the germline V gene are SGHDT and YYEEEE. This CDR3 region has 15 residues. Full variable domain (rest looked up from reference TRBV5-6 and TRBJ1-1): DAGVTQSPTHLIKTRGQQVTLRCSPKSGHDTVSWYQQALGQGPQFIFQYYEEEERQRGNFPDRFSGHQFPNYSSELNVNALLLGDSALYLCASSPTSQTYTEAFFGQGTRLTVV.

The sample holds one count of this clone. This chain uses TRBV15 with TRBJ2-1; tentative D call: TRBD1 (6 bases). The CDR3 runs to 14 residues. The ends were cut back, 0 bases at V and 7 bases at J, with 10 bases in the middle. From germline, CDR1 is LNHNV and CDR2 YYDKDF (reference sequence). Written as DNA, the CDR3 is TGTGCCACCAGCAGAGATAGGCAGGGGAATGAGCAGTTCTTC. It specifies CATSRDRQGNEQFF. The whole variable domain, filled in from reference TRBV15 and TRBJ2-1, reads DAMVIQNPRYQVTQFGKPVTLSCSQTLNHNVMYWYQQKSSQAPKLLFHYYDKDFNNEADTPDNFQSRRPNTSFCFLDIRSPGLGDTAMYLCATSRDRQGNEQFFGPGTRLTVL.

This clone has a handful of counts. The chain has TRBV2 and TRBJ1-5, with D possibly TRBD1 on 5 matching bases. V was trimmed by 6 bases and J by 6 bases, leaving 24 bases between them. Germline CDR1 SNHLY, CDR2 FYNNEI. This CDR3 comprises 17 residues. CDR3 sequence reads: CASSPEEGLWRGQPQHF. The CDR3, as DNA: TGTGCCAGCAGCCCGGAAGAGGGCCTATGGAGGGGTCAGCCCCAGCATTTT.

The J gene is TRBJ1-6, the V gene TRBV11-2; D gene uncertain. Deletions cut 3 bases from V and 7 bases from J, with 7 bases between. The CDR3 is made up of 13 amino acids. CDR1 and CDR2 from the germline V gene are SGHAT and FQNNGV. The CDR3 is CASSFRYNSPLHF. CDR3 nucleotide sequence: TGTGCCAGCAGCTTTAGGTACAATTCACCCCTCCACTTT. Using reference TRBV11-2 and TRBJ1-6 for the parts outside the CDR3, the full variable domain is EAGVAQSPRYKIIEKRQSVAFWCNPISGHATLYWYQQILGQGPKLLIQFQNNGVVDDSQLPKDRFSAERLKGVDSTLKIQPAKLEDSAVYLCASSFRYNSPLHFGNGTRLTVT.

This clone was counted only a few times. The chain joins TRBV7-3 to TRBJ2-1; 7 nucleotides match TRBD2. This CDR3 has 14 residues. Germline V gives CDR1 SGHTA, CDR2 FQGTGA. V shed 0 bases and J 9 bases; nucleotides not matched to a gene: 5. CDR3 in DNA: TGTGCCAGCAGCTTAACTGCGACTAGCAGTGAGCAGTTCTTC. The encoded protein is CASSLTATSSEQFF.

This clone occurred a few times. The J gene is TRBJ1-1, the V gene TRBV5-1, with 7 nucleotides matching TRBD1. There are 13 residues in the CDR3. V shed 2 bases and J 7 bases; nucleotides not matched to a gene: 5. Germline CDR1 is SGHRS and CDR2 is YFSETQ. CDR3: CASSLFRGSEAFF. The CDR3 nucleotides are TGCGCCAGCAGCTTATTCAGGGGGAGTGAAGCTTTCTTT.

The V gene is TRBV7-3, the J gene TRBJ2-1; D remains ambiguous. Trimming left V 5 bases short and J 4 bases short, with 3 bases between. CDR1 and CDR2 (germline): SGHTA, FQGTGA. The CDR3 is made up of 11 amino acids. CDR3 DNA: TGTGCCAGCAGCATTTACAATGAGCAGTTCTTC. Its translation is CASSIYNEQFF.

In this sample, this clone is medium-sized (0.01 to 0.1%). V and J are TRBV5-4 and TRBJ1-2; weak D call: TRBD1 (6 bases). Trimming took 0 bases from V and 5 from J, leaving 8 bases between them. In germline, CDR1 is SGHNT, CDR2 YYREEE (reference sequence). This CDR3 has 13 amino acids. Written as DNA, the CDR3 is TGTGCCAGCAGCTTGGAAAGGGGGTATGGCTACACCTTC. Translation gives CASSLERGYGYTF.

This chain uses TRBV28 with TRBJ2-3; 13 nucleotides agree with TRBD2. Germline V gives CDR1 MDHEN, CDR2 SYDVKM. The CDR3 has 16 residues. The J segment lost 5 bases and the V segment lost 5 bases, leaving 7 bases of the junction unmatched. Written as DNA, the CDR3 is TGTGCCAGCAGTACCTCGGGACTAGCGGGGTTAGATACGCAGTATTTT. Translating gives CASSTSGLAGLDTQYF.

This chain joins TRBV6-5 and TRBJ1-2, with D hard to call. V was cut by 5 bases and J by 4 bases, with 11 bases left in between. CDR1 and CDR2 (germline): MNHEY, SVGAGI. The CDR3 consists of 13 residues. In DNA, the CDR3 is TGTGCCAGCAGTCCCCAGCCGGGCTATGGCTACACCTTC. Translating it yields CASSPQPGYGYTF.

The CDR3 reads CASSSGTDNSPLHF. DNA for the CDR3: TGTGCCAGCAGCTCCGGGACGGATAATTCACCCCTCCACTTT. V gene TRBV7-9 combines with J gene TRBJ1-6; maybe TRBD1 (5 bases). The CDR3 totals 14 residues. The V gene's germline CDR1 is SEHNR and CDR2 FQNEAQ (reference sequence). Trimming stripped 4 bases from V and 5 bases from J, with 9 bases between.

The V gene is TRBV4-1, the J gene TRBJ1-4; D uncertain. In germline, CDR1 is MGHRA, CDR2 YSYEKL. This CDR3 contains 16 residues. Trimming pared 3 bases from V and 0 bases from J, leaving 11 bases between. The CDR3 spells CASSQPLRATNEKLFF. Here the CDR3 DNA reads TGCGCCAGCAGCCAGCCCCTCAGAGCAACTAATGAAAAACTGTTTTTT.